Shown below are 10 T cell receptor beta chains from a single sample sequenced in a study of blood T cell repertoires in COVID-19 (dated by TCRdb to the early 2020s). Library preparation employed the immunoSEQ multiplex PCR assay. Held by TCRdb, this immuneACCESS table contains in-frame sequences only and omits some clones. Under half of the omission traces to an unresolved V gene where checked; the cause of the rest is unknown. Recorded for this sample are roughly 120,000 clones; roughly nine tenths of them occurred a single time. The ten largest make up around 2% of the sample. The sample consisted of peripheral blood. These receptors all come from a man between 50 and 59 years old with COVID-19, enrolled during active disease.

The V and J genes are TRBV4-2 and TRBJ2-2; D possibly corresponds to TRBD1 (6 bases). V shed 2 bases and J shed 5 bases, with 15 bases lying between them. The CDR3 is 16 residues long. Germline V gene lookup returns CDR1 LGHNA and CDR2 YNFKEQ. The DNA of the CDR3 is TGTGCCAGCAGCCAACTCCACAGGGAGAAAACCGGGGAGCTGTTTTTT. It yields the protein CASSQLHREKTGELFF.

The chain uses TRBV10-3 and TRBJ2-1; D uncertain. In germline, CDR1 is ENHRY, CDR2 SYGVKD. This CDR3 spans 12 amino acids. Trimming stripped 3 bases from V and 7 bases from J, with 7 bases between. The CDR3 region is CAISERENEQFF. The CDR3 DNA reads TGTGCCATCAGTGAACGAGAGAATGAGCAGTTCTTC.

The V call is TRBV15, the J call TRBJ1-4; tentative D call: TRBD1 (6 bases). Germline V gene lookup returns CDR1 LNHNV and CDR2 YYDKDF (reference sequence). The CDR3 runs to 18 residues. V shed 3 bases and J shed 0 bases, with 17 bases lying between them. The CDR3 region is CATSSIQGFGATNEKLFF. The CDR3 region has the DNA TGTGCCACCAGCAGCATACAGGGATTCGGTGCAACTAATGAAAAACTGTTTTTT.

DNA for the CDR3: TGCGCCAGCAGCTCGGGACTAGCGCCGAACACCGGGGAGCTGTTTTTT. It translates to CASSSGLAPNTGELFF. The chain joins TRBV5-1 to TRBJ2-2; TRBD2 matches at 10 bases. CDR1 SGHRS and CDR2 YFSETQ come from the germline V gene. V lost 3 bases, J lost 0 bases, and 2 bases stayed unmatched. There are 16 residues in the CDR3.

The CDR3 nucleotides are TGTGCCAGCAGCTCTGGGGGCGCTGGCTATGGCTACACCTTC. It is translated as CASSSGGAGYGYTF. This chain joins TRBV5-6 and TRBJ1-2; D is perhaps TRBD1 (6 bases). Germline lookup yields CDR1 SGHDT and CDR2 YYEEEE. Trimming shortened V by 3 bases and J by 4 bases, and 13 bases separated the two germline ends. The CDR3 is 14 amino acids.

This clone was recorded once. This chain connects TRBV7-2 to TRBJ2-3; D unresolved. In germline, CDR1 is SGHTA, CDR2 FQGNSA. Between the trimmed V and J ends, which lost 2 bases and 2 bases, there was a span of 11 bases. The CDR3 spans 15 residues. CDR3 sequence reads: CASSLYVGTTDTQYF. CDR3 in DNA: TGTGCCAGCAGCTTATACGTCGGTACCACAGATACGCAGTATTTT.

The chain recombines TRBV23-1 with TRBJ1-5; D may be TRBD1 (6 bases). TRBV23-1 is recorded as an ORF, its role being uncertain. V was cut by 0 bases and J by 3 bases, with 21 bases left in between. The CDR3 runs 19 residues. CDR3 residues: CASSQSGPNREGYNQPQHF. As DNA, the CDR3 is TGCGCCAGCAGTCAATCGGGCCCTAACAGGGAGGGGTACAATCAGCCCCAGCATTTT.

The chain links TRBV5-1 to TRBJ2-1; 7 bases are shared with TRBD2. The germline CDR1 and CDR2 sequences are SGHRS and YFSETQ. The CDR3 spans 15 residues. The V gene end was trimmed by 4 bases and the J gene end by 8 bases; junction bases not matched to a gene: 12. CDR3 sequence (DNA): TGCGCCAGCAGCGAGAGGGCTAGCGGTGGGGATGAGCAGTTCTTC. It codes for CASSERASGGDEQFF.

V usage is TRBV7-6 and J usage is TRBJ1-1; D gene ambiguous. This CDR3 has 15 residues. Germline-derived CDR1 and CDR2 are SGHVS and FNYEAQ. The ends were cut back, 3 bases at V and 0 bases at J, with 11 bases in the middle. The CDR3 sequence is CASSLGSSMNTEAFF. The CDR3 region has the DNA TGTGCCAGCAGCTTGGGCAGTTCAATGAACACTGAAGCTTTCTTT.

The sample holds one count of this clone. The chain joins TRBV5-1 to TRBJ2-1; 8 bases fit TRBD1. CDR3 length equals 16 residues. Germline V gene sequence: CDR1 SGHRS, CDR2 YFSETQ. The J segment lost 5 bases and the V segment lost 1 base, leaving 8 bases of the junction unmatched. CDR3 residues: CASSLHRDRIDNEQFF. As DNA, the CDR3 is TGCGCCAGCAGCTTGCACCGGGACAGGATTGACAATGAGCAGTTCTTC. The complete variable domain, with remaining parts taken from reference TRBV5-1 and TRBJ2-1, reads KAGVTQTPRYLIKTRGQQVTLSCSPISGHRSVSWYQQTPGQGLQFLFEYFSETQRNKGNFPGRFSGRQFSNSRSEMNVSTLELGDSALYLCASSLHRDRIDNEQFFGPGTRLTVL.